This is a list of T cell receptor beta chains from one sample in a study of cytomegalovirus exposure and HLA in healthy donors. Sequencing was performed with immunoSEQ multiplex PCR; in TCRdb, only in-frame clones are kept and a portion is missing. In the table there are more than 50,000 clones, roughly 74% of which are singletons. Sequenced input: PBMCs. All receptors derive from a man between 35 and 55 years old in good health and CMV-seropositive. Each CDR3 is given with its conserved first and last residue. D genes are given only for firm matches. Size tells how often a clone was seen (once, few, many) or the class of an expanded clone, and some rows leave it out.

CDR3nt	CDR3aa	abundance	v_gene	j_gene	len	d_gene
TGTGCCAGCAGTTGGGACTTTCAGGCCGAGCAGTACTTC	CASSWDFQAEQYF	.	TRBV6-6	TRBJ2-7	13	.
TGCGCCAGCAGCCTCAACCAGGACTACGAGCAGTACTTC	CASSLNQDYEQYF	few	TRBV4-1	TRBJ2-7	13	.
TGTGCCATCGCCACAAGCGGACAGGGGGAAGGACAGCCCCAGCATTTT	CAIATSGQGEGQPQHF	.	TRBV10-3	TRBJ1-5	16	TRBD1
TGTGCCTGGAGTCAGACAGCCCGGACGGGCGAGCAGTACTTC	CAWSQTARTGEQYF	.	TRBV30	TRBJ2-7	14	.
TGTGCCAGCAGTAGTCTACAAGGGGTAGTTAACTATGGCTACACCTTC	CASSSLQGVVNYGYTF	.	TRBV2	TRBJ1-2	16	.
TGTGCCAGCAGCTCATCCGGGACAGCAGACTACGAGCAGTACTTC	CASSSSGTADYEQYF	.	TRBV7-8	TRBJ2-7	15	TRBD1
TGTGCCAGCAGCTTAGTGGCCAGGGGGCTGGATGGCTACACCTTC	CASSLVARGLDGYTF	.	TRBV7-2	TRBJ1-2	15	TRBD1
TGTGCCAGCAGACCCGAGGGGGACTACGAGCAGTACTTC	CASRPEGDYEQYF	once	TRBV7-3	TRBJ2-7	13	.
TGTGCCAGCAGTTTATTGGGAGATAACGAGCAGTACTTC	CASSLLGDNEQYF	.	TRBV27	TRBJ2-7	13	.
TGTGCCGGCGAACGGGGTTGGGGAGATACGCAGTATTTT	CAGERGWGDTQYF	.	TRBV2	TRBJ2-3	13	.